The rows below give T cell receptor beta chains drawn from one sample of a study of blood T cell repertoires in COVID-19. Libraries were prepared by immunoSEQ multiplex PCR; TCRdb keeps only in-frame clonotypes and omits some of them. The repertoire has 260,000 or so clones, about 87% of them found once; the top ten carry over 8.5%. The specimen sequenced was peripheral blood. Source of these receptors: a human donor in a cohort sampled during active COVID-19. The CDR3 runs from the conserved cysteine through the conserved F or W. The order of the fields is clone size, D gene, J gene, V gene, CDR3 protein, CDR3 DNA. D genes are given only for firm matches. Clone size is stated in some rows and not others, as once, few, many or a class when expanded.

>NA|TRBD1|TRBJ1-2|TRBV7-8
CASSSRQGADYGYTF
TGTGCCAGCAGCTCGAGACAGGGGGCGGACTATGGCTACACCTTC
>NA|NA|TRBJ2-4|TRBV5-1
CASSLGTEKNIQYF
TGCGCCAGCAGCTTAGGAACAGAGAAAAACATTCAGTACTTC
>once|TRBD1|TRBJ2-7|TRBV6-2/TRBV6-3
CASSRTGTGNYEQYF
TGTGCCAGCAGTCGTACCGGGACAGGGAACTACGAGCAGTACTTC
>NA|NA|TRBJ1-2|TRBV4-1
CASSQDWQASGGYTF
TGCGCCAGCAGCCAAGATTGGCAGGCAAGTGGGGGCTACACCTTC
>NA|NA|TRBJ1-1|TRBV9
CASSALGQFTEAFF
TGTGCCAGCAGCGCCCTCGGACAATTCACTGAAGCTTTCTTT
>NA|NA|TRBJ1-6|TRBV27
CASTYNRLVNSPLHF
TGTGCCAGCACCTATAACAGGCTTGTGAATTCACCCCTCCACTTT
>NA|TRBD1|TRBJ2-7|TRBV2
CASRGTGSYEQYF
TGTGCCAGCAGGGGGACAGGTTCCTACGAGCAGTACTTC
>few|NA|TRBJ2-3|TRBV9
CASSPGQSTDTQYF
TGTGCCAGCAGCCCAGGACAGAGCACAGATACGCAGTATTTT
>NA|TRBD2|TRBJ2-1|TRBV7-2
CASSLGLAGGNPFLNEQFF
TGTGCCAGCAGCTTAGGACTAGCGGGAGGGAACCCCTTCCTCAATGAGCAGTTCTTC
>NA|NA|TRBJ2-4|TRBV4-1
CASSQDLTDKNIQYF
TGCGCCAGCAGCCAAGATCTCACAGATAAAAACATTCAGTACTTC
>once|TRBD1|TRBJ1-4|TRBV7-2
CASSPQGPEKLFF
TGTGCCAGCAGCCCACAGGGGCCTGAAAAACTGTTTTTT
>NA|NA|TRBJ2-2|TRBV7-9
CASSLLNTGELFF
TGTGCCAGCAGCTTATTAAACACCGGGGAGCTGTTTTTT
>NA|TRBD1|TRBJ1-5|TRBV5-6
CASSPGQYQPQHF
TGTGCCAGCAGCCCGGGACAGTATCAGCCCCAGCATTTT
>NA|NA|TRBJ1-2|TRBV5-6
CASSDGKTNYGYTF
TGTGCCAGCAGCGACGGGAAAACTAACTATGGCTACACCTTC
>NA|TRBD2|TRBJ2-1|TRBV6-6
CASSRSGLARTHEQFF
TGTGCCAGCAGTCGCTCGGGACTAGCTAGAACCCATGAGCAGTTCTTC
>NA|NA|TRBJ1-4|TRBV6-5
CASSQQGSNEKLFF
TGTGCCAGCAGCCAACAGGGCTCAAATGAAAAACTGTTTTTT
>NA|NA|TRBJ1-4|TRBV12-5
CASAVGDLTNEKLFF
TGTGCTAGTGCCGTAGGAGATCTAACTAATGAAAAACTGTTTTTT
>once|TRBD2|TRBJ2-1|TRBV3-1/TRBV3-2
CASSLRTSGRGNEQFF
TGTGCCAGCAGCCTCAGGACTAGCGGGAGAGGGAATGAGCAGTTCTTC